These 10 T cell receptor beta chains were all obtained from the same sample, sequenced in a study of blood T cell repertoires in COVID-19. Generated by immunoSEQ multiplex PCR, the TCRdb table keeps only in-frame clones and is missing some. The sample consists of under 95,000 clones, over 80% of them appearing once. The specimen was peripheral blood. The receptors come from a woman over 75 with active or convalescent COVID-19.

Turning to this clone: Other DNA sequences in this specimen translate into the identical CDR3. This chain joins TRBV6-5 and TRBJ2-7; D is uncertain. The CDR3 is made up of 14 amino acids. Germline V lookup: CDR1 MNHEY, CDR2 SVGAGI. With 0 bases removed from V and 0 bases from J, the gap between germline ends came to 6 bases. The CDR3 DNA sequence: TGTGCCAGCAGTTACTCGGGCAGCTCCTACGAGCAGTACTTC. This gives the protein CASSYSGSSYEQYF.

For the CDR3, the DNA is TGTGCCAGCTCACCGGCCGTGGGGACAGGGTACAATGAGCAGTTCTTC. Residues: CASSPAVGTGYNEQFF. The V and J genes are TRBV18 and TRBJ2-1, with 9 nucleotides matching TRBD1. The germline CDR1 and CDR2 sequences are KGHSH and LQKENI. V gave up 3 bases and J gave up 4 bases; unmatched junction bases: 7. CDR3 size: 16 residues.

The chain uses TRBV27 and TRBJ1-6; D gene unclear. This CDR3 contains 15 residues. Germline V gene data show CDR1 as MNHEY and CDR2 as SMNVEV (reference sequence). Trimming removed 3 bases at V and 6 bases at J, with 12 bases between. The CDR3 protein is CASSFAKPPNSPLHF. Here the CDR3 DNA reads TGTGCCAGCAGTTTTGCCAAGCCCCCTAATTCACCCCTCCACTTT.

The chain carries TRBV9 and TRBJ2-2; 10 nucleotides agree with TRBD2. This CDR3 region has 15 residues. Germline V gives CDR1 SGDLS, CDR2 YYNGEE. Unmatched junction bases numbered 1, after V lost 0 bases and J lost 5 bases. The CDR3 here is CASSVGLAGTGELFF. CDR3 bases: TGTGCCAGCAGCGTAGGACTAGCGGGTACCGGGGAGCTGTTTTTT.

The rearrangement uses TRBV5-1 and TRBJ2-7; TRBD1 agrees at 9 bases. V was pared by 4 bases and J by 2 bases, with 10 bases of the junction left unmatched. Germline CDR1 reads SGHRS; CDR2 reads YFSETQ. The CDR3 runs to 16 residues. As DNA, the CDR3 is TGCGCCAGCAGCACTGGACAGGGGACGGTGACCTACGAGCAGTACTTC. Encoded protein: CASSTGQGTVTYEQYF.

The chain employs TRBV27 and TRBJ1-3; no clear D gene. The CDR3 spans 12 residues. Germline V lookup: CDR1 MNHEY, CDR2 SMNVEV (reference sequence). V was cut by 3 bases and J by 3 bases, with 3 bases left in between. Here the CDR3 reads CASSFLGNTIYF. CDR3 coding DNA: TGTGCCAGCAGTTTTCTTGGAAACACCATATATTTT.

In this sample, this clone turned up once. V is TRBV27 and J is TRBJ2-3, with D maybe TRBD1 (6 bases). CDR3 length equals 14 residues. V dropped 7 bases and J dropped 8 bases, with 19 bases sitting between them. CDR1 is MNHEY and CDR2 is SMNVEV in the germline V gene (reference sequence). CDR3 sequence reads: CASTKGAGAGTQYF. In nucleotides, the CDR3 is TGTGCCAGCACCAAAGGGGCAGGGGCGGGTACGCAGTATTTT.

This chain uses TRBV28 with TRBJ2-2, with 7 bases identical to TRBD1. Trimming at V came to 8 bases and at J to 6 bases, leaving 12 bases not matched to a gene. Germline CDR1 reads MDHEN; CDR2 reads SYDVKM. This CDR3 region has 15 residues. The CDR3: CASAQSGQTAGELFF. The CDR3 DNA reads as TGTGCCAGCGCACAATCGGGACAGACGGCCGGGGAGCTGTTTTTT.

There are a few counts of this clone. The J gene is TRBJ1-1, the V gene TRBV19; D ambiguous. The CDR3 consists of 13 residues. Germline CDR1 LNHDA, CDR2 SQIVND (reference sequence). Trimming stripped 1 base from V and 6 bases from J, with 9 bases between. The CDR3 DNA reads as TGTGCCAGTAGTATAGCCACTGTGGCTGAAGCTTTCTTT. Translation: CASSIATVAEAFF.

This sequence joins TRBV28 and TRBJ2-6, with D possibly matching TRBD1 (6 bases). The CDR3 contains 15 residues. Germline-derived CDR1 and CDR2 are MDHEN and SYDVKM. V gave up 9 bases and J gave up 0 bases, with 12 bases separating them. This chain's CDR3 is CASRPTGSGANVLTF. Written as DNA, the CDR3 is TGTGCCAGTAGACCGACAGGCTCTGGGGCCAACGTCCTGACTTTC.